A single sample is the source of the 6 T cell receptor beta chains below, sequenced in a study of cytomegalovirus exposure and HLA in healthy donors. The study ran its PCR with 60 Vbeta and 13 Jbeta primers. Assay: immunoSEQ multiplex PCR; the TCRdb copy retains only in-frame clones and omits some. The sample lists roughly 100,000 clones; over 65% were seen once. Input material: PBMCs. The receptors were gathered from a woman aged 18-29 years in good health and CMV-seropositive.

The gene calls are TRBV15 and TRBJ2-7; D is possibly TRBD1 (5 bases). V shed 1 base and J shed 4 bases, with 11 bases lying between them. The CDR3 extends over 14 amino acids. The germline gives CDR1 LNHNV, CDR2 YYDKDF (reference sequence). Written as DNA, the CDR3 is TGTGCCACCAGCAGAGTAGGGGAACCGTACGAGCAGTACTTC. This codes for CATSRVGEPYEQYF.

J is TRBJ1-6 and V is TRBV7-2; 8 bases map to TRBD1. The CDR3 spans 15 residues. Trimming at V came to 5 bases and at J to 7 bases, leaving 7 bases not matched to a gene. Germline V gene lookup returns CDR1 SGHTA and CDR2 FQGNSA. The CDR3 DNA sequence: TGTGCCAGCAGCCGGGACAGGCGGGAAAATTCACCCCTCCACTTT. Its translation: CASSRDRRENSPLHF.

This sequence joins TRBV19 and TRBJ2-3; a weak D match, TRBD2 (5 bases). CDR1 LNHDA and CDR2 SQIVND come from the germline V gene (reference sequence). The CDR3 length is 15 residues. Trimming removed 4 bases from V and 2 bases from J, with 13 bases in between. CDR3 region: CASSTWSGPTDTQYF. The CDR3 DNA follows: TGTGCCAGTAGTACCTGGAGCGGACCCACAGATACGCAGTATTTT.

The chain carries TRBV1 and TRBJ2-1; the table gives TRBD2 as D, unverified against the DNA. TRBV1 is a known pseudogene. The CDR3 sequence is 19 residues long. Here the CDR3 DNA reads TGCACCAGCAGCCAGGACGAGGAGGTCGCGGTACTCACCTACAATGAGCAGTTCTTC. Translated, it gives CTSSQDEEVAVLTYNEQFF.

The rearrangement links TRBV19 to TRBJ2-1, with 9 nucleotides matching TRBD1. The junction had 7 bases not matched to a gene; V was cut back by 7 bases and J by 3 bases. From germline, CDR1 is LNHDA and CDR2 SQIVND (reference sequence). This CDR3 is built from 15 residues. CDR3 sequence reads: CASMRQGGLYNEQFF. The CDR3 region has the DNA TGTGCCAGTATGCGACAGGGGGGACTCTACAATGAGCAGTTCTTC.

Here the CDR3 reads CASSPPLQSEAFF. CDR3 coding DNA: TGTGCCAGCAGTCCACCGTTGCAGTCTGAAGCTTTCTTT. The chain uses TRBV28 and TRBJ1-1; D call uncertain. Germline V gene sequence: CDR1 MDHEN, CDR2 SYDVKM. This CDR3 region has 13 residues. Deletions cut 5 bases from V and 6 bases from J, with 13 bases between.